This entry lists 2 T cell receptor beta chains sequenced from one sample in a study of CD8 T cells in ankylosing spondylitis. Study-level results: The study identified a TCR beta motif of several highly homologous variants that appeared characteristic of ankylosing spondylitis blood.

The antigens for these receptors are not known. TCRdb re-called the 5' RACE reads through MiXCR, storing one row per CDR3 protein. Here the sample spans around 480,000 distinct CDR3 sequences, roughly 17% being singletons. Sequencing was carried out using blood, either unsorted or a sorted T cell fraction (not recorded which). All receptors come from a male donor with ankylosing spondylitis.

This chain uses TRBV9 with TRBJ2-2, with D unresolved. The V gene lost 2 bases and the J gene lost 0 bases, with 8 bases spanning the gap. This CDR3 contains 15 residues. Germline CDR1 and CDR2: SGDLS and YYNGEE. The CDR3 loop is CASSVGGTNTGELFF. In nucleotides, the CDR3 is TGTGCCAGCAGCGTCGGCGGTACGAACACCGGGGAGCTGTTTTTT.

This clonotype has more than one count but fewer than ten. V usage is TRBV2 and J usage is TRBJ2-1; maybe TRBD2 (5 bases). Germline V gene data show CDR1 as SNHLY and CDR2 as FYNNEI. The CDR3 totals 13 residues. V gave up 7 bases and J gave up 10 bases, with 17 bases separating them. This CDR3 reads CASKPFAGGEQFF. In DNA form, the CDR3 reads TGTGCCAGCAAACCTTTTGCGGGCGGAGAGCAGTTCTTC.